This note documents a single TCR beta chain sequence. As yet, its antigen is unknown. Trimming left V 3 bases short and J 4 bases short, with 12 bases between. There are 14 residues in the CDR3. High-throughput TCR beta sequencing covered peripheral CD8+ and CD4+ T cells. Included as multiple sclerosis controls were treatment-naive patients who had stable or active relapsing-remitting disease. When the RNA was reverse transcribed, random hexamers were used with an input of about 0.45 to 1 ug. Amplification of the TCR beta CDR3 was carried out by immunoSEQ multiplex PCR, which spanned a total of 54 Vbeta and 13 Jbeta segments. TCRdb reprocessed the immunoSEQ multiplex PCR reads via MiXCR and lists one record per CDR3 protein. The sample contains roughly 400,000 distinct CDR3 sequences, 75% to 90% of which appear only once. The entry originates in a study of CD8 T cells in Susac syndrome. Study outcomes and limitations: The study conceded that relatively few individuals underwent its TCR sequencing and HLA analysis.

Sequenced sample: CD8+ T cells from PBMCs. This rearrangement joins TRBV12-3 or TRBV12-4 to TRBJ1-2, with D unclear. The origin of this receptor is a human donor with multiple sclerosis. For the CDR3, the DNA is TGTGCCAGCAGTTTCTCCCTGGGCAGCTATGGCTACACCTTC. The encoded protein is CASSFSLGSYGYTF.